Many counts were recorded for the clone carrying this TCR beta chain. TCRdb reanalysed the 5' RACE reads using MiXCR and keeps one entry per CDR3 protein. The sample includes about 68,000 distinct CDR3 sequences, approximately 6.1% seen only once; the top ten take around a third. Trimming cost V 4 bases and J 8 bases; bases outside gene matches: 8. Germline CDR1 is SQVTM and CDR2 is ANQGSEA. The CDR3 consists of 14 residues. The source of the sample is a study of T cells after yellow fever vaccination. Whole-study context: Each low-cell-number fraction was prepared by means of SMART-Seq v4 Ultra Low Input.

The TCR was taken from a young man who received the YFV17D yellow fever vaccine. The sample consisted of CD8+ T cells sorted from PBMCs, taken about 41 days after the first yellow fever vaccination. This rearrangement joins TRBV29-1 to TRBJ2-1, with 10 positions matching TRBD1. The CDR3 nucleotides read TGCAGCGTTGTGACCCGTGGGACAGGGGATGAGCAGTTCTTC. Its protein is CSVVTRGTGDEQFF.